This paragraph reports one T cell receptor beta chain. Its antigen target is currently unknown. The record has no base qualities; no much larger clone is one base away. Library method: 5' RACE. Instrument on record: Illumina HiSeq 2500. A second roughly 7 to 11 cycle PCR used a sample-barcoded 5' primer and a J-beta primer mix. Each TCR beta cDNA molecule received a unique molecular identifier from a template-switch 5' adaptor carrying 12 random nucleotides. Each sample yielded at least 3 million CDR3-containing paired-end reads. All of the RNA was converted into first-strand cDNA using the Mint cDNA synthesis kit, with a TRBC-specific oligonucleotide serving as the primer. All cDNA was treated with uracil-DNA glycosylase and then went through a first 18-cycle PCR with the universal primers M1SS and BC2_uni_R. The paper's data handling went like this. For normalization, 1 million high-quality reads were randomly selected from each sample, with every read carrying a distinct molecular identifier. Reads with shared molecular identifiers were discarded instead of being binned into consensus sequences. MiTCR, run with a Q25 quality threshold and the strictest error-elimination algorithm, handled CDR3 identification, clonotype clustering and error correction. A nonparametric unseen species model using Euler transformation provided a lower-bound estimate of total TCR beta diversity. Through fastp at Q25 and MiXCR, TCRdb rebuilt clones from the public reads, retaining in-frame beta chains. One record per CDR3 amino acid sequence lists the most common genes and DNA. TCRdb, not the authors, supplied the V and J calls. This sample is represented by about 1.7 million distinct CDR3 sequences; roughly 28% of them were singletons. The ten largest clonotypes hold about 8% of the sample.

The donors were roughly 40 Caucasian individuals from Russia, aged roughly 6 to 100 years, who were systemically healthy. Ten milliliters of peripheral blood were drawn from each donor into EDTA-treated Vacutainer tubes. Ficoll-Paque density-gradient centrifugation was used to isolate PBMCs, with at least 7 million per sample. Trizol reagent was used to extract total RNA from the PBMCs, yielding at least 5.5 micrograms per sample. For every donor, an aliquot of PBMCs went through flow cytometry to measure the percentages of naive CD45RAhigh/CD27high T cells. V is clipped by 4 bases and J by 5 bases, and the sequence between their germline boundaries is 11 bases long. From a lookup of the germline V gene, CDR1 and CDR2 are MNHEY and SVGAGI. The CDR3 numbers 13 residues from cysteine through phenylalanine. Only CDR3 DNA is held: 39 bases, read in frame from base 1. The data originate from a study of blood T cells in healthy people across ages (dated by TCRdb to between 2015 and 2017). For the study in its entirety: Template switching captured roughly one uniquely barcoded TCR beta cDNA molecule per two T cells in model experiments. Using the same blood draw, the study looked at two additional independent replicas of 1 million unique cDNA reads for two donors, one aged 18 to 30 and the other aged 80 or older. The donors were divided into four age groups: young (average about 16 years), middle-aged (roughly 40), aged (about 60) and long-lived (approximately 74). Age-related changes in TCR beta repertoire diversity were measured in the study by deep sequencing normalized with unique cDNA molecular identifiers. To avoid experimental bias, donors of different ages were spread randomly across the sequencing lanes. General study outcomes and caveats: The CMV infection status of donors was not known, potentially confounding age-related changes in expanded clonotypes. As age increased, observed TCR beta diversity per million T cells dropped in a roughly linear way, and a significant reduction was already evident by age 40. Conclusive comparison of naive and antigen-experienced compartments was prevented by the profiling of bulk unsorted PBMCs. The percentage of naive T cells measured by flow cytometry correlated strongly with observed TCR beta diversity. Compared with the aged group, the long-lived group had more naive CD4+ T cells, fewer expanded clones and increased TCR diversity, a pattern suggesting age selection. Estimates of total diversity based on one million sequenced T cells were regarded as lower bounds and as underestimates.

What was sequenced was blood. Recombination linked TRBV6-5 to TRBJ1-1, with TRBD1 perhaps the D gene, on 6 matching bases. The source of this sequence is a woman in her twenties or thirties in good health. The sequenced DNA: TGTGCCAGCAGTTCTTGGACAGATACTGAAGCTTTCTTT. This yields the protein CASSSWTDTEAFF.